This TCR beta chain was identified during a study of patients and donors after allogeneic stem cell transplantation. This clonotype was observed a handful of times. This CDR3 spans 14 amino acids. Trimming removed 7 bases at V and 3 bases at J, with 16 bases between. TCRdb fed the RT-PCR reads into MiXCR, producing one record per CDR3 protein. In the table there are about 960,000 distinct CDR3 sequences, roughly 18% of which are singletons. Sequenced sample: blood, either unsorted or a sorted T cell fraction (not recorded which). The J gene is TRBJ2-7, the V gene TRBV12-3 or TRBV12-4; D may be TRBD1 (6 bases). This receptor was identified in a human donor who was either an allogeneic HSCT recipient or a stem cell or donor lymphocyte infusion donor (not recorded which). It is not recorded whose cells these are; they may come from a transplant donor. This CDR3 is CASNFQGIRYEQYF. The CDR3 DNA reads TGTGCCAGCAACTTCCAGGGGATCCGCTACGAGCAGTACTTC.